The TCR beta chain described here comes from a study of CD8 T cells in ankylosing spondylitis. Study results and limitations: Blood from ankylosing spondylitis patients appeared to carry a characteristic eight-variant TCR beta motif. Previously reported in reactive arthritis synovial fluid and blood were some of the motif variants. The disease-linked clones had a CD8+ phenotype and low blood frequencies.

The V gene's germline CDR1 is SGHNT and CDR2 YYREEE (reference sequence). This CDR3 contains 13 residues. Trimming left V 3 bases short and J 1 base short, with 7 bases between. One entry per CDR3 protein, called by TCRdb with MiXCR from the 5' RACE reads. Of some 130,000 distinct CDR3 sequences listed, roughly 15% are singletons. This clonotype showed up many times. The antigen is undetermined. Source material: blood, either unsorted or a sorted T cell fraction (not recorded which). The chain couples TRBV5-4 to TRBJ1-1; D is unclear. This clonotype was obtained from a female donor with ankylosing spondylitis or in good health (not recorded which). The CDR3 spells CASSYTENTEAFF. DNA for the CDR3: TGTGCCAGCAGCTACACAGAGAACACTGAAGCTTTCTTT.